This T cell receptor (beta chain) emerged from a study of T cell responses to AZD1222 COVID-19 vaccine. The protocol was immunoSEQ multiplex PCR, while the TCRdb copy is restricted to in-frame clones and leaves out a portion. The table has about 86,000 clones, approximately 88% seen once; the top ten hold about 12%. The study's findings and limits: Spike-specific TCR breadth and depth both grew after two AZD1222 doses. Repertoires were obtained solely post-peak T cell response. The span of vaccine-associated CD4 TCRs extended across spike, with dominance at 160-218 and 743-854. A mostly white British donor set with more females was recruited, and clonal diversity was possibly underestimated.

Only a few counts were recorded for this clone. The antigen is not known. This CDR3 comprises 12 residues. Germline CDR1 and CDR2: LNHNV and YYDKDF (reference sequence). The germline V and J ends were trimmed by 1 base and 7 bases, with 7 bases remaining between them. The chain has TRBV15 and TRBJ1-1, with a tentative D call TRBD1 (6 bases). Sequencing used peripheral blood, obtained 28 days after the second AZD1222 dose. This receptor was identified in an adult who received the AZD1222 COVID-19 vaccine. The CDR3 sequence is CATSRGQVEAFF. The CDR3 nucleotides read TGTGCCACCAGCAGAGGACAGGTTGAAGCTTTCTTT.